This entry is about one T cell receptor beta chain. Its antigen is undetermined. These data belong to a study of post-analysis software for immune sequencing data. Notes on the study in general: Multiple sclerosis patients showed significantly lower normalized Chao1 diversity than controls did. Compared with controls, patients had more of five TRBV segments, including TRBV5-6, TRBV5-1 and TRBV20-1. The F measure placed samples prepared in the same batch into strongly shared clusters.

The TCR beta cDNA libraries contained unique molecular identifiers. Approximately 500,000 cDNA molecules were obtained from about 0.98 to 11 million T cells. Each CDR3 protein gets one entry after TCRdb re-called the PCR reads with MiXCR. The sample holds fewer than 850,000 distinct CDR3 sequences, about half seen once. CDR3 length: 13 residues. Between the trimmed V and J ends, which lost 7 bases and 4 bases, there was a span of 13 bases. The chain couples TRBV12-3 or TRBV12-4 to TRBJ1-2; D gene unclear. The sequencing sample was made of blood. This receptor was identified in a girl between 10 and 17 years old with multiple sclerosis. This CDR3 reads CASNKGRVYGYTF. As DNA, the CDR3 is TGTGCCAGCAACAAAGGGAGGGTCTATGGCTACACCTTC.